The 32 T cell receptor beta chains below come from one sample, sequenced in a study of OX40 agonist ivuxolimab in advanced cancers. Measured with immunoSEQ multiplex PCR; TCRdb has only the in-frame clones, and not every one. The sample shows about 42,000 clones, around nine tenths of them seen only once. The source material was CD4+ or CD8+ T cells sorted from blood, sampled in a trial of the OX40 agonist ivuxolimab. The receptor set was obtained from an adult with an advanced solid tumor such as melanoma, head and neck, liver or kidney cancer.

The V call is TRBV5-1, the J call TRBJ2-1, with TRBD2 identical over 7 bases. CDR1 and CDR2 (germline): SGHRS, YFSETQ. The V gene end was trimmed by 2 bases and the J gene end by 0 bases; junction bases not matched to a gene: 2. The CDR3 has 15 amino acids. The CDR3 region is CASSLTGGSYNEQFF. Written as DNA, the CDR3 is TGCGCCAGCAGCTTAACGGGAGGCTCCTACAATGAGCAGTTCTTC.

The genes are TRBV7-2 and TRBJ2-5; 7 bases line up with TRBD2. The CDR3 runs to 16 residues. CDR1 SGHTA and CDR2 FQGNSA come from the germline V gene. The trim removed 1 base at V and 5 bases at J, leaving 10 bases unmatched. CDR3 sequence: CASSLGRTRSRETQYF. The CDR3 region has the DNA TGTGCCAGCAGCTTAGGGAGGACTAGATCCCGGGAGACCCAGTACTTC.

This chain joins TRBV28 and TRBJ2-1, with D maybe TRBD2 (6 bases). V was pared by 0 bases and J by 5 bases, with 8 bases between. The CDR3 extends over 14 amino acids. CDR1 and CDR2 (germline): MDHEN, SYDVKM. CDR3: CASSLWGGNNEQFF. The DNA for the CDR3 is TGTGCCAGCAGTTTATGGGGGGGAAACAATGAGCAGTTCTTC. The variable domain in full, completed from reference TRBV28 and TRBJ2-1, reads DVKVTQSSRYLVKRTGEKVFLECVQDMDHENMFWYRQDPGLGLRLIYFSYDVKMKEKGDIPEGYSVSREKKERFSLILESASTNQTSMYLCASSLWGGNNEQFFGPGTRLTVL.

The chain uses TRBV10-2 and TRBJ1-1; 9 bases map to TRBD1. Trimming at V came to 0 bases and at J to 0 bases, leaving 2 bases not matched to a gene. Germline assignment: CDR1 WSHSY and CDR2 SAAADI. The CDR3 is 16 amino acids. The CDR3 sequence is CASSESGTGMNTEAFF. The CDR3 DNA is TGCGCCAGCAGTGAGTCAGGGACAGGGATGAACACTGAAGCTTTCTTT.

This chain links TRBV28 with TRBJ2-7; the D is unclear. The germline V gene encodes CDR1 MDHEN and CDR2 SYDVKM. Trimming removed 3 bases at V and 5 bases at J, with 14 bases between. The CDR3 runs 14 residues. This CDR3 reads CASSFIYLGDEQYF. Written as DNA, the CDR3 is TGTGCCAGCAGTTTCATATATTTGGGCGACGAGCAGTACTTC.

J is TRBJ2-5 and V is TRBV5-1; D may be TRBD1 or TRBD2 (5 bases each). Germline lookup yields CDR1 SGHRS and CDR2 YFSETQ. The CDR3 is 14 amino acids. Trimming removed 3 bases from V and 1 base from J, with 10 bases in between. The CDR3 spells CASSSGRPQETQYF. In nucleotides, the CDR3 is TGCGCCAGCAGCTCGGGACGGCCCCAAGAGACCCAGTACTTC.

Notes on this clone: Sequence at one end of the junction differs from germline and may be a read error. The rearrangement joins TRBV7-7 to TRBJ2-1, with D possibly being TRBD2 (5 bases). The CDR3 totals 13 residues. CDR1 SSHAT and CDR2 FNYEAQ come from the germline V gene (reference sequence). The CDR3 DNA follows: TGTGCTAGCAGCTTACGGGGTTACAATGAGCAGTTCTTC. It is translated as CASSLRGYNEQFF.

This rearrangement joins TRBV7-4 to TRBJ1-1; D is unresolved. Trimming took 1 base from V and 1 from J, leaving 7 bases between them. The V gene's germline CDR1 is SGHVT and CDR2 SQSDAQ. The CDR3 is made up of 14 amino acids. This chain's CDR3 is CASSLGVPNTEAFF. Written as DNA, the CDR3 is TGTGCCAGCAGCTTAGGGGTACCGAACACTGAAGCTTTCTTT.

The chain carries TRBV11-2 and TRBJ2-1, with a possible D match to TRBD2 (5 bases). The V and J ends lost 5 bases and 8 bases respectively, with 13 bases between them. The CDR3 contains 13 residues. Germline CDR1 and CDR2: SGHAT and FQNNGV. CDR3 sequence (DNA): TGTGCCAGCAGCCTAGGAGGTGTAGATGAGCAGTTCTTC. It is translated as CASSLGGVDEQFF.

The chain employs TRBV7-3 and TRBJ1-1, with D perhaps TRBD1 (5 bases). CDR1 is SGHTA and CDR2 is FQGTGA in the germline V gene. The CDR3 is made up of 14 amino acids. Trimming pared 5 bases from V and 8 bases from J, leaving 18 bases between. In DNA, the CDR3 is TGTGCCAGCAGCCCTAATGGTGCCAGGGCAGAAGCTTTCTTT. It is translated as CASSPNGARAEAFF.

This CDR3 is CASSKGNTEAFF. CDR3 coding DNA: TGCGCCAGCAGTAAGGGGAACACTGAAGCTTTCTTT. The J gene is TRBJ1-1, the V gene TRBV10-1; D call uncertain. The CDR3 spans 12 residues. Trimming took 5 bases from V and 1 from J, leaving 5 bases between them. Germline V CDR1 and CDR2: WNHNN, SYGVQD (reference sequence).

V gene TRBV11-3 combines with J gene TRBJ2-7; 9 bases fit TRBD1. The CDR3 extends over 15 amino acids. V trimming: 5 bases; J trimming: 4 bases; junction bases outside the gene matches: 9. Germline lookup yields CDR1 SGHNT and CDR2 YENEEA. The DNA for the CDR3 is TGTGCCAGCAGCCAAGAAAACAGGGGGCTATACGAGCAGTACTTC. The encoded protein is CASSQENRGLYEQYF.

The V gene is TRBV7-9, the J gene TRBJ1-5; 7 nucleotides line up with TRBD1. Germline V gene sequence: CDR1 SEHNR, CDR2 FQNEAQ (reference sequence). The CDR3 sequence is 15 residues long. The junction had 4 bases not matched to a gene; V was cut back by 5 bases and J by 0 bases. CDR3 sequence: CASSQQGNSNQPQHF. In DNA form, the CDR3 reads TGTGCCAGCAGCCAACAGGGGAATAGCAATCAGCCCCAGCATTTT.

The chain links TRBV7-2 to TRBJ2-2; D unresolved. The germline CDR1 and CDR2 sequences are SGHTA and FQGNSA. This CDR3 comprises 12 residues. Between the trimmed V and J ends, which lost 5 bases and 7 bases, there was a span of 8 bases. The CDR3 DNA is TGTGCCAGCAGCCCCCCGGGCGGGGAGCTGTTTTTT. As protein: CASSPPGGELFF.

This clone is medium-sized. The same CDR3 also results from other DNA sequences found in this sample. The chain's CDR3 is CASSDSTTGELFF. The DNA for the CDR3 is TGTGCCAGCAGTGACTCGACAACCGGGGAGCTGTTTTTT. The chain is built from TRBV6-4 and TRBJ2-2; D gene ambiguous. The CDR3 totals 13 residues. Per the germline V gene, CDR1 is MRHNA and CDR2 is SNTAGT. V shed 0 bases and J shed 5 bases, with 4 bases lying between them.

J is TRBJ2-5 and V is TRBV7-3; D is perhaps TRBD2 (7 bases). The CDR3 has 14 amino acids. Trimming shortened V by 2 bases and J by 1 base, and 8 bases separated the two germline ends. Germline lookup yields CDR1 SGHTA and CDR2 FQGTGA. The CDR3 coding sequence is TGTGCCAGCAGCTTAGGGGGGGCCCAAGAGACCCAGTACTTC. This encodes CASSLGGAQETQYF.

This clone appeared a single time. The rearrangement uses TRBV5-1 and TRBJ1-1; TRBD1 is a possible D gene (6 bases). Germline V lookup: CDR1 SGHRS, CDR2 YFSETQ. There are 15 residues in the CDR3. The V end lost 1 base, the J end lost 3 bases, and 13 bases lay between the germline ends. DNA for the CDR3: TGCGCCAGCAGCTTGTTTCAGGGGAGGGACACTGAAGCTTTCTTT. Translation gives CASSLFQGRDTEAFF.

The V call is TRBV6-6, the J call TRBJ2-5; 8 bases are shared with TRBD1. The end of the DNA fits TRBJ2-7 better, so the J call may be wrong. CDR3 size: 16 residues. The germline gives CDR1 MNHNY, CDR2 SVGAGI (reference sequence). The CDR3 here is CASRLTPQGQVDEQYF. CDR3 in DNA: TGTGCCAGCAGGCTCACCCCCCAGGGACAGGTGGACGAGCAGTACTTC.

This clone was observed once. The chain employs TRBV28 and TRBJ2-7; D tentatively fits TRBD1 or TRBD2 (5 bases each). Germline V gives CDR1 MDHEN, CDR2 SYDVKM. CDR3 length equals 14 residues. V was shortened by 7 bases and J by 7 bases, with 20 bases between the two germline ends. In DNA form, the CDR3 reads TGTGCCAGCACCCTTCGGCAGGGAGTGCGGGAGCAGTACTTC. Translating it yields CASTLRQGVREQYF.

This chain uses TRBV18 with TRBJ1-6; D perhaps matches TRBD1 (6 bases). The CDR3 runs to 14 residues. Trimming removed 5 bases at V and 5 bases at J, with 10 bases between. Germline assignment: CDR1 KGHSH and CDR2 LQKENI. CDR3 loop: CASSAGVDNSPLHF. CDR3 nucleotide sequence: TGTGCCAGCTCAGCAGGGGTTGATAATTCACCCCTCCACTTT.

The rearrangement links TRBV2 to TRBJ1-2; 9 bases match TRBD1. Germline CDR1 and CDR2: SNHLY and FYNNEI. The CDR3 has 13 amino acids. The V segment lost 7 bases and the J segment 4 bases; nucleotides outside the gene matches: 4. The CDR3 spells CASTSDRGYGYTF. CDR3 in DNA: TGTGCCAGCACCTCGGACAGGGGCTATGGCTACACCTTC.

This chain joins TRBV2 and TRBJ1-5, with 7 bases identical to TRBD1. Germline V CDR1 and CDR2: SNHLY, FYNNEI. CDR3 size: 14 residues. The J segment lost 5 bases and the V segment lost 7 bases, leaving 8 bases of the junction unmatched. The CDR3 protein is CASTWDRTYQPQHF. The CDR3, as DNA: TGTGCCAGCACCTGGGACAGAACCTATCAGCCCCAGCATTTT. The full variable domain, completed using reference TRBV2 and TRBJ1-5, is EPEVTQTPSHQVTQMGQEVILRCVPISNHLYFYWYRQILGQKVEFLVSFYNNEISEKSEIFDDQFSVERPDGSNFTLKIRSTKLEDSAMYFCASTWDRTYQPQHFGDGTRLSIL.

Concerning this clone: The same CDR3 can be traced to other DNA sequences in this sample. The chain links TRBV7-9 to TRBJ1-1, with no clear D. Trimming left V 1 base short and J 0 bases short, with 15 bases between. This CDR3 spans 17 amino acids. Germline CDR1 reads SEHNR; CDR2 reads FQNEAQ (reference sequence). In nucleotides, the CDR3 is TGTGCCAGCAGCTTAGATAAGGTGCCGAGGGTGAACACTGAAGCTTTCTTT. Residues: CASSLDKVPRVNTEAFF.

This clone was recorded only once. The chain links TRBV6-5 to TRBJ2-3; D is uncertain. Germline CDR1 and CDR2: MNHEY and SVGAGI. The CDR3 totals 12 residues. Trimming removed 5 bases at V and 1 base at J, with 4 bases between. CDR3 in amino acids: CASSMGTDTQYF. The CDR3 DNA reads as TGTGCCAGCAGTATGGGCACAGATACGCAGTATTTT.

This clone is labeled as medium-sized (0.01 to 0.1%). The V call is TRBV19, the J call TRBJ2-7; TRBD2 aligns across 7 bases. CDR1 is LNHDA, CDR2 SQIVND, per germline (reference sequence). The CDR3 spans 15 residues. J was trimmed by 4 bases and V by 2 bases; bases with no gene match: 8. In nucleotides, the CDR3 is TGTGCCAGTAGTATATTGGGCGGGGGAGCGTACGAGCAGTACTTC. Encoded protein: CASSILGGGAYEQYF.

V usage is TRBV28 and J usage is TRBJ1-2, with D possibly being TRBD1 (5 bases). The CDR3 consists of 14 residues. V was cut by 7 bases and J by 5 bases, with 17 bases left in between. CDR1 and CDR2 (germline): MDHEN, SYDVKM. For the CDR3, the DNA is TGTGCCAGCACCCCTCCCGACAGATTTTATGGCTACACCTTC. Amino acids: CASTPPDRFYGYTF.

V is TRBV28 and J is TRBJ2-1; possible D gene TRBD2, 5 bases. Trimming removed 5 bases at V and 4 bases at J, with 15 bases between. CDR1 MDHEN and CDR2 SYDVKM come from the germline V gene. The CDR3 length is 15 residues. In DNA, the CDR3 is TGTGCCAGCAGTACCCCCGGGTGGAGGTACAATGAGCAGTTCTTC. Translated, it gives CASSTPGWRYNEQFF.

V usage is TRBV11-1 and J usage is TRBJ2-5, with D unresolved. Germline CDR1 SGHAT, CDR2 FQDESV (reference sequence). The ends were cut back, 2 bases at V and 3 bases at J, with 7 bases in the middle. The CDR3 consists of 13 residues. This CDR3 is CASSLLGKETQYF. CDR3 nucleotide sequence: TGTGCCAGCAGCTTATTGGGTAAAGAGACCCAGTACTTC. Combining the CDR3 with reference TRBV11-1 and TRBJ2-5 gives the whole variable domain EAEVAQSPRYKITEKSQAVAFWCDPISGHATLYWYRQILGQGPELLVQFQDESVVDDSQLPKDRFSAERLKGVDSTLKIQPAELGDSAMYLCASSLLGKETQYFGPGTRLLVL.

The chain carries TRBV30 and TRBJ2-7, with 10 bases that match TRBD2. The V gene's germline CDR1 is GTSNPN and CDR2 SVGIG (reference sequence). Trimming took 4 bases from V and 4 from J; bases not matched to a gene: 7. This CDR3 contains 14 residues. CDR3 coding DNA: TGTGCCTGGACAGAAGCGGGAGGGCCATACGAGCAGTACTTC. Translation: CAWTEAGGPYEQYF.

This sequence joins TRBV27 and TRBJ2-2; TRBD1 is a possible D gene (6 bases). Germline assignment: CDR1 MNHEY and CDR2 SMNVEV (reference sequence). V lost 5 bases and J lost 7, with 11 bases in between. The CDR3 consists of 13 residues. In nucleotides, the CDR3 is TGTGCCAGCAGTCCCTGGGGGCACGGGGAGCTGTTTTTT. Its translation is CASSPWGHGELFF.

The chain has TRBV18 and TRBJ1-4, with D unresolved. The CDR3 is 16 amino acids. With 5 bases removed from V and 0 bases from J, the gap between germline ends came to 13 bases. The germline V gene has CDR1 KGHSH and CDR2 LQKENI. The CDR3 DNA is TGTGCCAGCTCAAAGTCTCCTGTTGCAACTAATGAAAAACTGTTTTTT. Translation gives CASSKSPVATNEKLFF.

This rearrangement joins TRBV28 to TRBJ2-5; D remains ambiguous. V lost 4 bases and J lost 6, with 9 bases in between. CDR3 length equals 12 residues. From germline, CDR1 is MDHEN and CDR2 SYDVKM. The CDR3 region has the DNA TGTGCCAGCAGTTCAACCGCTAAGACCCAGTACTTC. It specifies CASSSTAKTQYF.